This TCR beta chain stems from a study of T cell responses to AZD1222 COVID-19 vaccine. Study-level points and caveats: Repertoire collection took place solely once the T cell response had peaked.

Regarding this clone: What it recognizes is unknown.

The assay was immunoSEQ multiplex PCR, and TCRdb's table has in-frame clones only and misses some. Of some 150,000 clones in the sample, around 86% are singletons; the top ten hold about 4%. This sequence originates from an adult in good health. Sequences were derived from peripheral blood, sampled on day 0 of MenACWY control vaccination.

The CDR3 nucleotides are TGTGCCAGCAGTATGACAGGGGGCAGCGACTATGGCTACACCTTC. Translating it yields CASSMTGGSDYGYTF. The V call is TRBV6-5, the J call TRBJ1-2, with 10 bases identical to TRBD1. Losses at the gene ends were 5 bases for V and 3 bases for J; bases not matched to a gene: 6. CDR1 and CDR2 (germline): MNHEY, SVGAGI. There are 15 residues in the CDR3.